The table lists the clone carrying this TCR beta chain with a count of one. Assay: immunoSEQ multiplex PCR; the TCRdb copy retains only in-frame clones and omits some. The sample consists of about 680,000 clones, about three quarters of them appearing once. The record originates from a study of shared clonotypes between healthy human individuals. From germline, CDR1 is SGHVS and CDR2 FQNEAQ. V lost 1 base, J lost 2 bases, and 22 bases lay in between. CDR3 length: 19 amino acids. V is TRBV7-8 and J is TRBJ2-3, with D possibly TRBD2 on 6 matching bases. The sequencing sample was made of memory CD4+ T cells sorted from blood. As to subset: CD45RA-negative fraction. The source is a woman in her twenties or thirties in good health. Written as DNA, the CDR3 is TGTGCCAGCAGCTTAGGGTTGGACTACATCATTGATGACACAGATACGCAGTATTTT. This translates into CASSLGLDYIIDDTDTQYF.